This T cell receptor (beta chain) derives from a study of cytomegalovirus exposure and HLA in healthy donors. Unrecorded immune exposure was likely among donors, who were nominally healthy when sampled. About this clone: Its target is unknown. One junction end does not reproduce the germline sequence, and a read error may be involved.

General observations from the study: Near-uniform donor sequencing depth was presumed by presence/absence analyses.

PCR primers comprised 60 Vbeta and 13 Jbeta primers. Libraries were prepared by immunoSEQ multiplex PCR; TCRdb keeps only in-frame clonotypes and omits some of them. This sample has approximately 180,000 clones; about 88% occur once, and the top ten carry roughly 0.2%. The CDR3 totals 12 residues. CDR1 is SNHLY and CDR2 is FYNNEI in the germline V gene. Sequenced sample: PBMCs. This sequence was found in a girl less than two years old in good health and CMV-seronegative. The chain is built from TRBV2 and TRBJ2-7; D is perhaps TRBD2 (5 bases). CDR3 sequence: CASGSLSYEQCF. The CDR3 nucleotides are TGTGCCAGCGGGAGTCTTTCCTACGAGCAGTGCTTC.